This T cell receptor beta chain appears in the sequencing data of a study of tumor-infiltrating lymphocytes in primary liver carcinoma. cDNA specific to TCR beta was made from approximately 0.55 ug of total RNA, with a constant-region primer employed for priming. Amplification in three nested multiplex PCR rounds with slightly modified ARM-PCR gave rise to TCR beta libraries. A C-beta reverse primer was combined with TRBV1-TRBV30 forward primers in the first two PCR rounds, and each round had 10 cycles. TCRdb analysed the multiplex PCR reads with MiXCR anew, one entry per CDR3 protein. Of approximately 310,000 distinct CDR3 sequences listed, approximately 65% were seen once; the top ten hold roughly 9%. Germline CDR1 and CDR2: MDHEN and SYDVKM. The CDR3 length is 14 residues. For blood RNA, unsorted whole blood served as the source, and germline DNA was extracted too. As concerns this clonotype: Being one base from a much bigger clone, this may be a read error.

V and J are TRBV28 and TRBJ2-3; 9 positions agree with TRBD2. The sequenced sample was peripheral blood. The sequence derives from a man between 40 and 49 years old with primary liver carcinoma and hepatitis B virus infection. The CDR3 is CASSLSGSPDRQYF. The DNA of the CDR3 is TGTGCCAGCAGTCTTAGCGGGAGCCCAGATAGGCAGTATTTT.